This T cell receptor beta chain was identified in a study of blood T cell repertoires in COVID-19 (dated by TCRdb to 2018 to 2020). At the level of the whole study: Samples from collaborators originated in the United States, Italy and Spain and spanned both the acute and convalescent phases of COVID-19. The prospective study material was composed of cDNA or gDNA derived from T cells, B-cell-depleted T cells, or PBMCs. The dataset comprised deeply sampled blood TCRbeta repertoires from subjects exposed to, actively infected with, or recovered from COVID-19. The repertoires were made available in a free public database intended to serve as a resource for research on the immune response to SARS-CoV-2. The samples were drawn from the first 160 participants of the ongoing ImmuneRACE study and from 1,254 subjects provided by 6 global collaborators. A de-identified subject ID, COVID-19 status, age in years and sex were almost always included in the sample metadata. Where available, HLA class I and class II types were obtained from metadata supplied by the sample provider rather than from assay-based typing. Findings and caveats that apply to the study as a whole: The amount of clinical and demographic metadata varied by source and participant and was provided uncurated.

Comments on this clone: What this receptor recognizes is not known. Base qualities are not provided; no much larger clone lies one nucleotide away.

The CDR3 covers 14 residues, taking in both the cysteine and the phenylalanine. Only the CDR3 part of the read is kept: 42 bases, read in frame from the first base. Trimming at the junction amounts to 0 bases on V and 4 bases on J, and the germline ends lie 10 bases apart. The CDR1 and CDR2 encoded by the germline V gene are SGHDT and YYEEEE. Samples from volunteer blood donors who had recovered from COVID-19 were contributed by a second Seattle source. Collaborating institutions collected whole blood in K2EDTA tubes following their own protocols. For TCRbeta analysis, collaborator samples were shipped as frozen whole blood, as isolated PBMCs, or as DNA extracted from either sample type. TCRbeta CDR3 regions were amplified from genomic DNA using the immunoSEQ Assay, a bias-controlled multiplex PCR. The study's own analysis went as follows. The number of nucleated cells in each sample was estimated by amplification of reference gene primers within the assay. Sequence reads were collapsed and filtered to measure the absolute abundance of every unique TCRbeta CDR3 rearrangement. For each sample, productive Simpson clonality was calculated as the square root of Simpson's diversity index over productive rearrangements. TCRdb obtained this table from immuneACCESS and retained in-frame rearrangements with V and J assigned. These tables miss some clones; where compared with another copy, unresolved V genes account for less than half of the shortfall, and the remainder is unexplained. That table supplies the V and J calls and clone size; D and trimming were determined from the DNA. A total of roughly 170,000 clones appear in this sample, approximately 87% of them only once. Jointly, the top ten make up about 0.95% of the sample.

The specimen was peripheral blood. The TCR sequence derives from a woman between 18 and 29 years old who had recovered from COVID-19. This sequence uses TRBV5-6 and TRBJ1-1; TRBD1 is possibly the D segment (5 matching bases). The CDR3: CASSLGSGPTEAFF. The DNA sequence is TGTGCCAGCAGCTTGGGATCAGGGCCCACTGAAGCTTTCTTT.